The 12 T cell receptor beta chains given below trace back to one sample, sequenced in a study of identical twins. TCRdb re-derived calls from the 5' RACE reads in MiXCR, one entry per CDR3 protein. The data hold 1.5 million to 2 million distinct CDR3 sequences, with roughly 35% observed a single time. The specimen was cord blood. The receptors here all came from a newborn girl in good health.

The chain carries TRBV12-3 or TRBV12-4 and TRBJ2-5, with 7 bases matching TRBD2. The length of the CDR3 is 12 residues. Trimming removed 7 bases from V and 11 bases from J; junction bases left unmatched: 10. CDR3 sequence reads: CASTREGEGQYF. DNA for the CDR3: TGTGCCAGCACCAGGGAGGGAGAAGGACAGTACTTC.

Only a few counts were recorded for this clonotype. The chain employs TRBV5-1 and TRBJ2-5, with 9 bases that match TRBD1. The J call may be faulty, since TRBJ2-7 better matches the DNA end. This CDR3 is built from 14 residues. Germline assignment: CDR1 SGHRS and CDR2 YFSETQ. For the CDR3, the DNA is TGCGCCAGCAGCCAAATACAGGGGGCCCACGAGCAGTACTTC. Its protein is CASSQIQGAHEQYF.

The chain joins TRBV28 to TRBJ1-4; D might be TRBD1 (5 bases). Germline CDR1 and CDR2: MDHEN and SYDVKM. With 6 bases removed from V and 12 bases from J, the gap between germline ends came to 17 bases. CDR3 length: 13 amino acids. Here the CDR3 DNA reads TGTGCCAGCAGCCTCGGCCAGGCGGGGGAACTGTTTTTT. As protein: CASSLGQAGELFF.

The genes are TRBV10-3 and TRBJ2-7; D is unclear. CDR3 size: 14 residues. Germline V CDR1 and CDR2: ENHRY, SYGVKD. The ends were cut back, 4 bases at V and 2 bases at J, with 12 bases in the middle. The CDR3 is CAISVTAQTYEQYF. CDR3 sequence (DNA): TGTGCCATCAGTGTAACAGCGCAGACCTACGAGCAGTACTTC.

The rearrangement joins TRBV24-1 to TRBJ2-1, with 8 bases that match TRBD1. The tail of the sequence fits TRBJ2-7 better, so the J call may be wrong. The CDR3 is 13 residues long. CDR1 is KGHDR, CDR2 SFDVKD, per germline. The CDR3 protein is CATSAPGGNEQYF. DNA for the CDR3: TGTGCCACCAGTGCCCCAGGGGGCAACGAGCAGTACTTC.

This chain connects TRBV6-1 to TRBJ2-5, with D perhaps matching TRBD1 (5 bases). V was shortened by 2 bases and J by 2 bases, with 9 bases between the two germline ends. The CDR3 is made up of 14 amino acids. Germline CDR1 MNHNS, CDR2 SASEGT. The CDR3 region has the DNA TGTGCCAGCAGTGAATTGTCAGGGCAAGAGACCCAGTACTTC. It encodes CASSELSGQETQYF.

The chain links TRBV5-5 to TRBJ2-1, with 8 bases matching TRBD2. The CDR3 loop spans 15 amino acids. Germline V CDR1 and CDR2: SGHKS, YYEKEE (reference sequence). Trimming at V came to 2 bases and at J to 5 bases, leaving 6 bases not matched to a gene. This chain's CDR3 is CASSFLAGDHNEQFF. CDR3 in DNA: TGTGCCAGCAGCTTCCTAGCGGGCGATCACAATGAGCAGTTCTTC.

The sample holds a few counts of this clonotype. This chain joins TRBV18 and TRBJ2-4, with 7 positions matching TRBD1. CDR1 and CDR2 (germline): KGHSH, LQKENI. The trim removed 1 base at V and 5 bases at J, leaving 5 bases unmatched. The CDR3 loop spans 15 amino acids. Here the CDR3 reads CASSPRVQGENIQYF. The CDR3 bases are TGTGCCAGCTCACCACGAGTCCAGGGGGAAAACATTCAGTACTTC.

The V and J genes are TRBV7-2 and TRBJ2-3; D not resolved. The CDR3 extends over 14 amino acids. V was trimmed by 3 bases and J by 2 bases, leaving 9 bases between them. Germline-derived CDR1 and CDR2 are SGHTA and FQGNSA. This chain's CDR3 is CASSLKLPTDTQYF. CDR3 sequence (DNA): TGTGCCAGCAGCTTGAAGTTACCCACAGATACGCAGTATTTT.

The chain joins TRBV30 to TRBJ2-1; TRBD1 aligns across 8 bases. Germline CDR1 reads GTSNPN; CDR2 reads SVGIG (reference sequence). CDR3 length equals 14 residues. The V segment lost 2 bases and the J segment 9 bases; nucleotides outside the gene matches: 9. CDR3 loop: CAWSPGGQGSEQFF. The CDR3 region has the DNA TGTGCCTGGAGTCCCGGAGGACAGGGCAGTGAGCAGTTCTTC.

This clonotype was seen more than once but under ten times. The rearrangement joins TRBV6-5 to TRBJ2-4; 14 bases map to TRBD2. Germline V gene lookup returns CDR1 MNHEY and CDR2 SVGAGI. The CDR3 is 18 amino acids. The ends lost 4 bases at V and 1 base at J; junction bases unmatched: 6. The CDR3 region has the DNA TGTGCCAGCAGTTCGACTAGCGGGAGGGCCCGGGCCAAAAACATTCAGTACTTC. This codes for CASSSTSGRARAKNIQYF.

This clonotype has more than one count but fewer than ten. This chain joins TRBV4-1 and TRBJ1-2, with D unresolved. From germline, CDR1 is MGHRA and CDR2 YSYEKL. Trimming removed 1 base at V and 4 bases at J, with 13 bases between. This CDR3 is built from 15 residues. The CDR3 region is CASSQVNSLPYGYTF. The CDR3 DNA follows: TGCGCCAGCAGCCAAGTGAACAGCCTCCCCTATGGCTACACCTTC.